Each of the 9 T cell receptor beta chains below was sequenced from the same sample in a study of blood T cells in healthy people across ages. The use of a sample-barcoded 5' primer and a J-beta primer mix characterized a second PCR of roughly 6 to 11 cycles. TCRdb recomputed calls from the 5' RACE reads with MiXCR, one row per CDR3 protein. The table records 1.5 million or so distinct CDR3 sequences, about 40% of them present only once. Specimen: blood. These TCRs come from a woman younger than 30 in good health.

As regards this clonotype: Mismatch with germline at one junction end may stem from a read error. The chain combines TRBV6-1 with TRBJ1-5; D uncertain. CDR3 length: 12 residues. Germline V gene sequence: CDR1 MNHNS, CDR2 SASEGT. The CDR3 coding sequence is TGTGCCACCTACGGGAGCAGTCAGCCCCAGCATTTT. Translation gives CATYGSSQPQHF.

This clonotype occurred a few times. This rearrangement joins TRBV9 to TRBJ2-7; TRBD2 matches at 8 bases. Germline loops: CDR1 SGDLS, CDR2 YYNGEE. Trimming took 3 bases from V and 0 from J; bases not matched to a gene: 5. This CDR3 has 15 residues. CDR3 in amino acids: CASSATGGGSYEQYF. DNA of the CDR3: TGTGCCAGCAGCGCCACGGGAGGGGGCTCCTACGAGCAGTACTTC.

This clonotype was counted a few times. CDR3 protein: CASSLQGQGNTEAFF. The CDR3, as DNA: TGTGCCAGCAGCTTACAAGGGCAAGGGAACACTGAAGCTTTCTTT. V gene TRBV11-1 combines with J gene TRBJ1-1; D not certain. CDR3 size: 15 residues. V was clipped by 2 bases and J by 1 base, with 11 bases between them. Germline lookup yields CDR1 SGHAT and CDR2 FQDESV (reference sequence).

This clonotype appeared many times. The CDR3 DNA reads as TGCAGCGTTGAAAACGGCGGAAGCTCCTACGAGCAGTACTTC. Amino acids: CSVENGGSSYEQYF. The genes are TRBV29-1 and TRBJ2-7; no clear D gene. Germline assignment: CDR1 SQVTM and CDR2 ANQGSEA. Trimming left V 2 bases short and J 0 bases short, with 11 bases between. The CDR3 spans 14 residues.

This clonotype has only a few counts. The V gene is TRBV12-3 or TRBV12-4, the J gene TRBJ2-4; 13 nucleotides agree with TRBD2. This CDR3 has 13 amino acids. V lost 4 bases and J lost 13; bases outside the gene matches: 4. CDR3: CASSSGLAGAQYF. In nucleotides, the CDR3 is TGTGCCAGCAGTTCCGGACTAGCGGGGGCCCAGTACTTC.

CDR3 nucleotides: TGTGCCACTAAAAGGGAGTGGTCCCTATACGAGCAGTACTTC. It is translated as CATKREWSLYEQYF. The chain links TRBV2 to TRBJ2-7; weak D call: TRBD2 (5 bases). Germline V gene lookup returns CDR1 SNHLY and CDR2 FYNNEI. This CDR3 spans 14 amino acids. V was pared by 10 bases and J by 4 bases, with 20 bases between.

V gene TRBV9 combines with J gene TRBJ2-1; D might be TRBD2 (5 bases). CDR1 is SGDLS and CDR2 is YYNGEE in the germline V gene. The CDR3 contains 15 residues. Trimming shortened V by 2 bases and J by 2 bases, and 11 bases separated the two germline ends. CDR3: CASSVGLAPYNEQFF. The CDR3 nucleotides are TGTGCCAGCAGCGTTGGGCTAGCTCCCTACAATGAGCAGTTCTTC.

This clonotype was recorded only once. The CDR3: CASSESGRTRNEQFF. The CDR3 nucleotides read TGTGCCAGCAGCGAAAGCGGGAGGACTCGCAATGAGCAGTTCTTC. This chain links TRBV11-3 with TRBJ2-1; the match to TRBD2 covers 9 bases. Germline CDR1 reads SGHNT; CDR2 reads YENEEA. The V gene end was trimmed by 5 bases and the J gene end by 6 bases; junction bases not matched to a gene: 8. This CDR3 has 15 amino acids.

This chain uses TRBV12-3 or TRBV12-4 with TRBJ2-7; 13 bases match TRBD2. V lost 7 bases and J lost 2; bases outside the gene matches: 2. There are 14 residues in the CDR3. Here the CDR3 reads CASTGTSGTYEQYF. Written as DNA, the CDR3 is TGTGCCAGCACCGGGACTAGCGGGACCTACGAGCAGTACTTC.